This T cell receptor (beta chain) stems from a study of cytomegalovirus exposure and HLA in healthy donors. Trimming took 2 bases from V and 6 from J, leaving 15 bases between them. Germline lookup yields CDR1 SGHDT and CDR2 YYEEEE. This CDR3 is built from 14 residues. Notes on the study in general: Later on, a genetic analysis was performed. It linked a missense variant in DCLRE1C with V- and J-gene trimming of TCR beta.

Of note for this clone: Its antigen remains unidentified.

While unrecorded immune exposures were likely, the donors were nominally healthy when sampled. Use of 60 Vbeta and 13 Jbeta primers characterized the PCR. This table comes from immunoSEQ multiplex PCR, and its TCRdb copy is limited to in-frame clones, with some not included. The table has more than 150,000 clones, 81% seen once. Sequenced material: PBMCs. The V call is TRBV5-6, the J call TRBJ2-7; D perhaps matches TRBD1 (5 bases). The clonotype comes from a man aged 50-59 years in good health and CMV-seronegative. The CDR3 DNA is TGTGCCAGCAGCTTTCTTGGACAACCATTCGAGCAGTACTTC. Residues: CASSFLGQPFEQYF.